The 20 T cell receptor beta chains presented below share a single source sample, sequenced in a study of human T cells and chemical hapten exposure. MiXCR, applied by TCRdb to the RACE reads, yields one record per CDR3 protein. The sample has around 260,000 distinct CDR3 sequences, 7.5% to 10% seen once; the top ten hold 2.3%. Regarding time point: pre-sensitization, week 0. Specified treatment: therapeutic diphenylcyclopropenone sensitization with weekly scalp DPC. Specimen: whole blood, collected in connection with sensitization to the hapten diphenylcyclopropenone (DPC). These receptors were taken from a woman aged 40 to 55 with alopecia areata. Some clones in this sample may be carry-over from other donors' samples.

This chain links TRBV12-3 or TRBV12-4 with TRBJ2-1; D is perhaps TRBD2 (5 bases). This CDR3 comprises 14 residues. V was clipped by 8 bases and J by 3 bases, with 14 bases between them. In nucleotides, the CDR3 is TGTGCCAGCTCGGGGTGGGTTAACTACAATGAGCAGTTCTTC. Protein sequence: CASSGWVNYNEQFF.

This clonotype was counted between two and nine times. The chain has TRBV6-2 or TRBV6-3 and TRBJ2-3; possible D gene TRBD2, 5 bases. V was trimmed by 5 bases and J by 5 bases, leaving 14 bases between them. The CDR3 spans 14 residues. The V gene's germline CDR1 is MNHEY and CDR2 SVGEGT. The CDR3 protein is CASSPRRPGDTQYF. The CDR3 nucleotides are TGTGCCAGCAGTCCCCGGAGGCCGGGAGATACGCAGTATTTT.

This clonotype was counted once. A much larger clone sits a single nucleotide away, making a read error possible. The rearrangement uses TRBV12-3 or TRBV12-4 and TRBJ1-4, with a possible D match to TRBD1 (6 bases). This CDR3 comprises 13 residues. V lost 6 bases and J 6 bases, leaving 11 bases between the germline ends. Here the CDR3 DNA reads TGTGCCAGCAGCAAGGACAGCTATGAAAAACTGTTTTTT. This sequence encodes CASSKDSYEKLFF.

This clonotype was found many times. The rearrangement links TRBV7-2 to TRBJ2-5; the D is unclear. CDR1 is SGHTA and CDR2 is FQGNSA in the germline V gene. Trimming removed 2 bases at V and 3 bases at J, with 1 base between. The length of the CDR3 is 11 residues. Written as DNA, the CDR3 is TGTGCCAGCAGCTTAAAAGAGACCCAGTACTTC. This codes for CASSLKETQYF.

This clonotype has ten or more counts. The chain employs TRBV10-3 and TRBJ2-7; no clear D gene. V lost 5 bases and J 3 bases, leaving 8 bases between the germline ends. CDR1 is ENHRY and CDR2 is SYGVKD in the germline V gene. CDR3 length: 12 amino acids. The CDR3 DNA reads TGTGCCATCAGTATAGACGGCTACGAGCAGTACTTC. Translation: CAISIDGYEQYF.

This clonotype has just a few counts. V and J are TRBV9 and TRBJ2-1; either TRBD1 or TRBD2 may supply D (6 bases each). Deletions cut 0 bases from V and 4 bases from J, with 17 bases between. The CDR3 totals 17 residues. Germline loops: CDR1 SGDLS, CDR2 YYNGEE. This CDR3 is CASSVGPGGGPYNEQFF. The CDR3 DNA is TGTGCCAGCAGCGTAGGCCCCGGGGGCGGGCCTTACAATGAGCAGTTCTTC.

The CDR3 DNA reads TGTGCCAGCCACAGGTTTCCTCAAGAGACCCAGTACTTC. It is translated as CASHRFPQETQYF. This chain links TRBV28 with TRBJ2-5, with D perhaps matching TRBD1 (5 bases). V dropped 8 bases and J dropped 2 bases, with 12 bases sitting between them. Germline values: CDR1 MDHEN, CDR2 SYDVKM. The CDR3 runs 13 residues.

The chain is built from TRBV10-3 and TRBJ2-5, with a tentative D call TRBD2 (5 bases). With 9 bases removed from V and 1 base from J, the gap between germline ends came to 12 bases. From germline, CDR1 is ENHRY and CDR2 SYGVKD. The CDR3 consists of 13 residues. This CDR3 reads CAMSGRGQETQYF. CDR3 sequence (DNA): TGTGCCATGAGCGGACGGGGCCAAGAGACCCAGTACTTC.

This clonotype was seen more than once but under ten times. The chain uses TRBV7-2 and TRBJ2-3; D is undetermined. Per the germline V gene, CDR1 is SGHTA and CDR2 is FQGNSA. CDR3 length: 14 residues. The V end lost 4 bases, the J end lost 0 bases, and 8 bases lay between the germline ends. CDR3 residues: CASSSLGSTDTQYF. The CDR3 DNA is TGTGCCAGCAGCTCTCTAGGGAGCACAGATACGCAGTATTTT.

This clonotype has just a few counts. The CDR3 coding sequence is TGTGCCAGCAGCCAAGCGGGGACCGGGGGCATTCAGTACTTC. Protein product: CASSQAGTGGIQYF. The chain couples TRBV14 to TRBJ2-4; TRBD2 is a possible D gene (6 bases). Germline V CDR1 and CDR2: SGHDN, FVKESK. The V end was cut by 1 base, the J end by 9 bases, with 13 bases between. The CDR3 has 14 residues.

This clonotype was detected only a few times. The V and J genes are TRBV2 and TRBJ2-2; D is unresolved. The germline gives CDR1 SNHLY, CDR2 FYNNEI. The ends were cut back, 4 bases at V and 1 base at J, with 13 bases in the middle. The length of the CDR3 is 16 residues. The CDR3 DNA is TGTGCCAGCAGTGCCCGCGAGATTAGGAACACCGGGGAGCTGTTTTTT. Its protein is CASSAREIRNTGELFF.

The table lists this clonotype with a few counts. The rearrangement joins TRBV27 to TRBJ2-7; 7 bases match TRBD2. The germline CDR1 and CDR2 sequences are MNHEY and SMNVEV (reference sequence). V shed 3 bases, J shed 2 bases, and the junction held 7 bases outside the gene matches. The CDR3 totals 15 residues. This CDR3 reads CASSFGTRGTYEQYF. The CDR3 bases are TGTGCCAGCAGTTTTGGGACGCGGGGGACCTACGAGCAGTACTTC.

This clonotype was seen ten or more times. V is TRBV3-1 and J is TRBJ2-2; D uncertain. The V gene lost 1 base and the J gene lost 1 base, with 13 bases spanning the gap. Germline V gene lookup returns CDR1 LGHDT and CDR2 YNNKEL (reference sequence). The CDR3 loop spans 17 amino acids. The CDR3, as DNA: TGTGCCAGCAGCCAAGCCTTCAAGGTTGGGAACACCGGGGAGCTGTTTTTT. It yields the protein CASSQAFKVGNTGELFF.

In this sample, this clonotype turned up a few times. The chain has TRBV28 and TRBJ1-4; 7 nucleotides agree with TRBD1. Looked up from germline, CDR1 is MDHEN and CDR2 is SYDVKM. J lost 8 bases, V lost 5 bases, and 8 bases had no gene match. CDR3 length: 14 residues. CDR3 bases: TGTGCCAGCAGTGGAAGACAGGGCAGGGAAAAACTGTTTTTT. Protein product: CASSGRQGREKLFF.

This clonotype was counted between two and nine times. CDR3 loop: CSTERVSGANVLTF. CDR3 sequence (DNA): TGCAGTACGGAGAGAGTCTCCGGGGCCAACGTCCTGACTTTC. V is TRBV20-1 and J is TRBJ2-6, with D hard to call. The germline CDR1 and CDR2 sequences are DFQATT and SNEGSKA (reference sequence). CDR3 length: 14 residues. The V and J ends lost 8 bases and 4 bases respectively, with 15 bases between them.

This clonotype was seen only a few times. V usage is TRBV4-3 and J usage is TRBJ2-3; D gene uncertain. Germline CDR1 is LGHNA and CDR2 is YSLEER. The CDR3 is 14 amino acids. Trimming stripped 0 bases from V and 0 bases from J, with 4 bases between. The CDR3 is CASSQDPSTDTQYF. CDR3 DNA: TGCGCCAGCAGCCAAGACCCTAGCACAGATACGCAGTATTTT.

The chain is built from TRBV20-1 and TRBJ2-7; D not resolved. The CDR3 spans 13 residues. Trimming took off 1 base at V and 2 bases at J, with 9 bases between the two ends. Germline lookup yields CDR1 DFQATT and CDR2 SNEGSKA (reference sequence). CDR3 protein: CSARVGRTYEQYF. CDR3 bases: TGCAGTGCTAGAGTCGGCAGGACCTACGAGCAGTACTTC.

This clonotype was recorded a few times. V gene TRBV6-5 combines with J gene TRBJ2-3; possible D gene TRBD1, 5 bases. This CDR3 comprises 15 residues. Germline CDR1 is MNHEY and CDR2 is SVGAGI. The germline V and J ends were trimmed by 0 bases and 8 bases, with 15 bases remaining between them. The CDR3 nucleotides read TGTGCCAGCAGTTACTCGATAACAGGCTTCGGTACGCAGTATTTT. It specifies CASSYSITGFGTQYF.

This clonotype was counted many times. The chain combines TRBV20-1 with TRBJ2-1, with 11 bases lining up with TRBD2. The CDR3 runs 19 residues. Germline assignment: CDR1 DFQATT and CDR2 SNEGSKA (reference sequence). J gave up 2 bases and V 0 bases, and 12 bases lay outside the gene matches. CDR3 sequence: CSARDGPSGRRTTYNEQFF. The CDR3 DNA reads TGCAGTGCTAGAGATGGGCCTAGCGGGAGGAGGACGACCTACAATGAGCAGTTCTTC.

At least ten counts were recorded for this clonotype. The chain couples TRBV7-3 to TRBJ1-1, with 7 positions matching TRBD1. Germline CDR1 SGHTA, CDR2 FQGTGA. This CDR3 region has 13 residues. V was clipped by 8 bases and J by 1 base; unmatched bases: 4. In DNA, the CDR3 is TGTGCCAGCGCAGGGGGACCGAACACTGAAGCTTTCTTT. Residues: CASAGGPNTEAFF. The whole variable domain, remainder taken from reference TRBV7-3 and TRBJ1-1, is GAGVSQTPSNKVTEKGKYVELRCDPISGHTALYWYRQSLGQGPEFLIYFQGTGAADDSGLPNDRFFAVRPEGSVSTLKIQRTERGDSAVYLCASAGGPNTEAFFGQGTRLTVV.